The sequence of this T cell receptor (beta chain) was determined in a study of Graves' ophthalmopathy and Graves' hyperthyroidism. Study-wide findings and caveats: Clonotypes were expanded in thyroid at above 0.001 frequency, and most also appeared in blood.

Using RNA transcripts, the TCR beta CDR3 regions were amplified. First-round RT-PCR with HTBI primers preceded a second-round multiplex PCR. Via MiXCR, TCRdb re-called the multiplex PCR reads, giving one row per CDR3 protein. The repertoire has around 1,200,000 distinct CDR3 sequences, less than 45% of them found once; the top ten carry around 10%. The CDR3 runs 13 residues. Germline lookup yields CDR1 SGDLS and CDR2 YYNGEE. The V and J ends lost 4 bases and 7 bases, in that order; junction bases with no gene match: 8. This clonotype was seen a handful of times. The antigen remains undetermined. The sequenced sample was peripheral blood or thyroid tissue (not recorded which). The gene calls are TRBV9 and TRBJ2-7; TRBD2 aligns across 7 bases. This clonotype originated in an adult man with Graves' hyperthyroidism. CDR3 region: CASSLWTSSEQYF. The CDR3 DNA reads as TGTGCCAGCAGCCTATGGACTAGTTCAGAGCAGTACTTC. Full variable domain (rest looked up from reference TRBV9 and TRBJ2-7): DSGVTQTPKHLITATGQRVTLRCSPRSGDLSVYWYQQSLDQGLQFLIQYYNGEERAKGNILERFSAQQFPDLHSELNLSSLELGDSALYFCASSLWTSSEQYFGPGTRLTVT.